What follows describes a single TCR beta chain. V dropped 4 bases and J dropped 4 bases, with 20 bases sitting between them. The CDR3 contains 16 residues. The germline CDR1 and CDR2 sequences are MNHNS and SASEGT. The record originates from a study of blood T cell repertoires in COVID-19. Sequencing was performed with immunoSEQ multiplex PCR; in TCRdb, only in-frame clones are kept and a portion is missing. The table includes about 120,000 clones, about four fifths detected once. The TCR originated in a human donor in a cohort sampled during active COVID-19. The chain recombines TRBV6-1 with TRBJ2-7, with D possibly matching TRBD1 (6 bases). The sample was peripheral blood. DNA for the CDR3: TGTGCCAGCAGTGCTCAGGGGACGATGGGGCAATACGAGCAGTACTTC. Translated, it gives CASSAQGTMGQYEQYF.